Following are 5 T cell receptor beta chains from one sample sequenced in a study of T cell responses to AZD1222 COVID-19 vaccine. Profiled with immunoSEQ multiplex PCR; TCRdb holds only in-frame clones, not every one. In the table there are 70,000 to 100,000 clones, roughly 90% of which are singletons. The sample in question was peripheral blood, obtained 28 days after the second AZD1222 dose. The receptors were sampled from an adult who received the AZD1222 COVID-19 vaccine.

The chain joins TRBV6-5 to TRBJ1-2; 7 nucleotides agree with TRBD1. Germline lookup yields CDR1 MNHEY and CDR2 SVGAGI. V trimming: 7 bases; J trimming: 8 bases; junction bases outside the gene matches: 16. The CDR3 is made up of 15 amino acids. The CDR3 protein is CASNSQGGFQGGYTF. Written as DNA, the CDR3 is TGTGCCAGCAATTCTCAGGGGGGGTTTCAAGGCGGCTACACCTTC.

The genes are TRBV5-1 and TRBJ2-5; 12 nucleotides agree with TRBD2. The CDR3 extends over 17 amino acids. With V trimmed by 0 bases and J by 5 bases, 8 bases remained unmatched. In germline, CDR1 is SGHRS, CDR2 YFSETQ. This CDR3 reads CASSLGLLAGGEETQYF. The CDR3 DNA reads TGCGCCAGCAGCTTGGGTCTACTAGCGGGGGGCGAGGAGACCCAGTACTTC.

This clone was found a few times. The CDR3 DNA reads as TGTGCCAGCAGGGGAACCTACGAGCAGTACTTC. Protein sequence: CASRGTYEQYF. The chain joins TRBV11-3 to TRBJ2-7; D unresolved. Germline CDR1 reads SGHNT; CDR2 reads YENEEA. The CDR3 runs to 11 residues. V lost 6 bases, J lost 2 bases, and 5 bases lay in between. The entire variable domain, with the rest obtained from reference TRBV11-3 and TRBJ2-7, is as follows: EAGVVQSPRYKIIEKKQPVAFWCNPISGHNTLYWYLQNLGQGPELLIRYENEEAVDDSQLPKDRFSAERLKGVDSTLKIQPAELGDSAVYLCASRGTYEQYFGPGTRLTVT.

This chain joins TRBV30 and TRBJ1-2, with a tentative D call TRBD1 (6 bases). The germline V gene encodes CDR1 GTSNPN and CDR2 SVGIG (reference sequence). The CDR3 runs to 13 residues. V lost 5 bases and J lost 2, with 12 bases in between. DNA for the CDR3: TGTGCCTGGGCTGCGGGACACAACTATGGCTACACCTTC. As protein: CAWAAGHNYGYTF.

V usage is TRBV28 and J usage is TRBJ1-5; D unresolved. The CDR3 sequence is 15 residues long. The V gene's germline CDR1 is MDHEN and CDR2 SYDVKM. Trimming shortened V by 3 bases and J by 2 bases, and 11 bases separated the two germline ends. This chain's CDR3 is CASSFGGPGNQPQHF. In DNA form, the CDR3 reads TGTGCCAGCAGTTTCGGAGGGCCTGGCAATCAGCCCCAGCATTTT.